The sequence of this T cell receptor beta chain was determined in a study of blood T cell repertoires in COVID-19. Germline assignment: CDR1 KGHDR and CDR2 SFDVKD. This CDR3 is 14 amino acids long. V gave up 4 bases and J gave up 2 bases, with 9 bases separating them. TCRdb's copy holds only in-frame clones and misses some; the assay was immunoSEQ multiplex PCR. Found here are hundreds of thousands of clones, 89% of them singletons; the top ten hold 0.8% to 0.9%. Sequenced material: peripheral blood. The receptor was derived from a man aged 18 to 35 with COVID-19, enrolled during active disease. This chain uses TRBV24-1 with TRBJ2-3; D not resolved. The CDR3 DNA is TGTGCCACCAGTGAGACCGGGTCCACAGATACGCAGTATTTT. Translating gives CATSETGSTDTQYF.